These 2 T cell receptor beta chains share one sample of origin, sequenced in a study of blood T cells in healthy people across ages. The use of a sample-barcoded 5' primer and a J-beta primer mix characterized a second PCR of about 7 to 12 cycles. TCRdb redid the calling of the 5' RACE reads with MiXCR, one entry per CDR3 protein. The sample shows more than 550,000 distinct CDR3 sequences, 20% to 25% of them seen only once. The source material was blood. These receptor sequences come from a man between 65 and 85 years old in good health.

This clonotype has just a few counts. The rearrangement joins TRBV5-6 to TRBJ2-5; no clear D gene. The DNA end lines up better with TRBJ2-7; the J call may be wrong. Germline V gene lookup returns CDR1 SGHDT and CDR2 YYEEEE. CDR3 size: 14 residues. The CDR3 sequence: CASSLFGPSYEQYF. In DNA, the CDR3 is TGTGCCAGCAGCTTGTTTGGCCCCTCCTACGAGCAGTACTTC.

This clonotype was counted only a few times. The chain couples TRBV7-8 to TRBJ2-5, with unresolved D. Matching the DNA end better, TRBJ2-1 makes the J call doubtful. From germline, CDR1 is SGHVS and CDR2 FQNEAQ. The length of the CDR3 is 14 residues. DNA for the CDR3: TGTGCCAGCAGCTTCGACTTGGGGTGGAATGAGCAGTTCTTC. As protein: CASSFDLGWNEQFF.